One sample yielded the 19 T cell receptor beta chains listed below, sequenced in a study of shared clonotypes between healthy human individuals. The assay was immunoSEQ multiplex PCR, and TCRdb's table has in-frame clones only and misses some. Altogether roughly 720,000 clones are present, 90% being singletons, with the ten largest covering about 34%. The sequenced sample consisted of memory CD8+ T cells from PBMCs. The subset is: CD45RO+ cells pooled with CCR7-negative TemRA cells. The receptors stem from a man between 18 and 35 years old in good health. Some clones in this sample may be carry-over from other donors' samples.

This clone appeared a single time. V usage is TRBV5-1 and J usage is TRBJ2-7; 9 positions match TRBD1. The ends lost 6 bases at V and 7 bases at J; junction bases unmatched: 11. The V gene's germline CDR1 is SGHRS and CDR2 YFSETQ. CDR3 size: 14 residues. The CDR3 nucleotides are TGCGCCAGCACCTCGGTGGGACAGGGTAAAGAGCAGTACTTC. This codes for CASTSVGQGKEQYF.

The chain employs TRBV4-3 and TRBJ1-6; no definite D call. The CDR3 covers 16 residues. Germline V gives CDR1 LGHNA, CDR2 YSLEER. V lost 0 bases and J 7 bases, leaving 13 bases between the germline ends. The CDR3 protein is CASSQDPGRPNSPLHF. The CDR3 region has the DNA TGCGCCAGCAGCCAAGATCCTGGTAGGCCGAATTCACCCCTCCACTTT.

V usage is TRBV7-9 and J usage is TRBJ2-7; possibly TRBD2 for D (6 bases). This CDR3 has 12 residues. Germline CDR1 and CDR2: SEHNR and FQNEAQ (reference sequence). Trimming pared 10 bases from V and 5 bases from J, leaving 15 bases between. The CDR3 nucleotides are TGTGCCACATCGGCGGGACTCCACGAGCAGTACTTC. As protein: CATSAGLHEQYF.

The rearrangement links TRBV7-9 to TRBJ2-3; D possibly corresponds to TRBD1 (7 bases). CDR1 and CDR2 (germline): SEHNR, FQNEAQ (reference sequence). V was clipped by 3 bases and J by 11 bases, with 15 bases between them. This CDR3 comprises 13 residues. CDR3 in DNA: TGTGCCAGCAGCTTGCAGGGGGGCAGCGGGCAGTATTTT. It codes for CASSLQGGSGQYF.

This chain joins TRBV7-9 and TRBJ2-3; D is uncertain. CDR3 size: 12 residues. The V gene lost 4 bases and the J gene lost 4 bases, with 6 bases spanning the gap. Germline V gives CDR1 SEHNR, CDR2 FQNEAQ (reference sequence). For the CDR3, the DNA is TGTGCCAGCAGCTATGGGGCAGATACGCAGTATTTT. The encoded protein is CASSYGADTQYF.

The rearrangement joins TRBV11-2 to TRBJ1-4, with 7 positions matching TRBD1. The length of the CDR3 is 16 residues. The germline V gene encodes CDR1 SGHAT and CDR2 FQNNGV. V dropped 5 bases and J dropped 6; count of bases not matched to a gene: 12. For the CDR3, the DNA is TGTGCCAGCAGCGTTCGACAGGGAGTTGGTGATGAAAAACTGTTTTTT. It is translated as CASSVRQGVGDEKLFF.

The CDR3 DNA reads as TGTGCCAGCAGCCCAATGGGGCGAGGCACTGAAGCTTTCTTT. Translated: CASSPMGRGTEAFF. This sequence joins TRBV25-1 and TRBJ1-1; D is possibly TRBD1 (5 bases). The CDR3 sequence is 14 residues long. Germline CDR1 reads MGHDK; CDR2 reads SYGVNS. Trimming took 6 bases from V and 4 from J, leaving 15 bases between them.

This sequence joins TRBV15 and TRBJ2-1; D gene ambiguous. The CDR3 spans 16 residues. Germline CDR1 and CDR2: LNHNV and YYDKDF (reference sequence). Trimming removed 0 bases from V and 6 bases from J, with 15 bases in between. The CDR3 spells CATSRDLFVPSNEQFF. The CDR3 coding sequence is TGTGCCACCAGCAGAGATTTATTCGTACCCTCCAATGAGCAGTTCTTC.

The V and J genes are TRBV27 and TRBJ2-3; 9 nucleotides line up with TRBD2. Germline loops: CDR1 MNHEY, CDR2 SMNVEV (reference sequence). Losses at the gene ends were 4 bases for V and 3 bases for J; bases not matched to a gene: 2. The CDR3 covers 14 residues. The DNA for the CDR3 is TGTGCCAGCAGTTCGACTAGCGGAACAGATACGCAGTATTTT. Protein sequence: CASSSTSGTDTQYF.

V is TRBV28 and J is TRBJ2-1, with TRBD2 matching 10 bases. The CDR3 is made up of 17 amino acids. V gave up 8 bases and J gave up 2 bases; unmatched junction bases: 12. Germline V CDR1 and CDR2: MDHEN, SYDVKM. The CDR3 spells CASRRGLAGATYNEQFF. CDR3 in DNA: TGTGCCAGCCGTCGGGGGCTAGCGGGAGCGACCTACAATGAGCAGTTCTTC. The full variable domain, in which reference TRBV28 and TRBJ2-1 provide the parts outside the CDR3, is DVKVTQSSRYLVKRTGEKVFLECVQDMDHENMFWYRQDPGLGLRLIYFSYDVKMKEKGDIPEGYSVSREKKERFSLILESASTNQTSMYLCASRRGLAGATYNEQFFGPGTRLTVL.

The V gene is TRBV9, the J gene TRBJ2-7; 7 nucleotides align to TRBD1. V trimming: 3 bases; J trimming: 0 bases; junction bases outside the gene matches: 9. This CDR3 is built from 16 residues. Germline CDR1 reads SGDLS; CDR2 reads YYNGEE. The CDR3 bases are TGTGCCAGCAGCGCCACGTCGGGGACAGCCTCCTACGAGCAGTACTTC. Its protein is CASSATSGTASYEQYF.

The rearrangement joins TRBV7-2 to TRBJ2-7, with 10 bases identical to TRBD2. V shed 5 bases and J 5 bases; nucleotides not matched to a gene: 12. CDR1 and CDR2 (germline): SGHTA, FQGNSA. CDR3 length: 16 amino acids. The CDR3 nucleotides are TGTGCCAGCAGCCGCCCGAAGGAGCGGGAGGGTAACGAGCAGTACTTC. It codes for CASSRPKEREGNEQYF.

This clone was observed a single time. The chain uses TRBV10-1 and TRBJ2-7; 7 bases match TRBD1. The trim removed 8 bases at V and 2 bases at J, leaving 24 bases unmatched. Germline lookup yields CDR1 WNHNN and CDR2 SYGVQD (reference sequence). The CDR3 sequence is 19 residues long. The CDR3 loop is CASFPHRTGKERFTYEQYF. CDR3 coding DNA: TGCGCCAGCTTCCCCCACCGGACAGGAAAGGAGCGTTTTACCTACGAGCAGTACTTC.

CDR3 in DNA: TGTGCCAGCAGCCCAGGACATAACTACGAGCAGTACTTC. This codes for CASSPGHNYEQYF. The rearrangement uses TRBV7-2 and TRBJ2-7; D perhaps matches TRBD1 (5 bases). CDR3 length equals 13 residues. V was clipped by 5 bases and J by 3 bases, with 11 bases between them. The germline gives CDR1 SGHTA, CDR2 FQGNSA.

The rearrangement uses TRBV6-5 and TRBJ2-1; 8 nucleotides agree with TRBD2. Germline V CDR1 and CDR2: MNHEY, SVGAGI. There are 14 residues in the CDR3. With 5 bases clipped from V and 6 bases from J, the junction kept 6 bases outside the gene matches. CDR3: CASSKREGLNEQFF. The CDR3 bases are TGTGCCAGCAGTAAACGGGAGGGCCTCAATGAGCAGTTCTTC.

V gene TRBV15 combines with J gene TRBJ2-7; D may be TRBD1 (6 bases). The CDR3 length is 13 residues. V lost 6 bases, J lost 6 bases, and 15 bases lay in between. The germline V gene has CDR1 LNHNV and CDR2 YYDKDF (reference sequence). The CDR3 protein is CATRSGQVGEQYF. The CDR3 bases are TGTGCCACCAGATCGGGACAAGTTGGCGAGCAGTACTTC.

This clone was observed a handful of times. The chain carries TRBV7-9 and TRBJ2-4, with 9 bases matching TRBD1. The J segment lost 4 bases and the V segment lost 6 bases, leaving 10 bases of the junction unmatched. This CDR3 region has 16 residues. Germline V gene lookup returns CDR1 SEHNR and CDR2 FQNEAQ (reference sequence). In DNA form, the CDR3 reads TGTGCCAGCAGTTCTCGGACAGGGGAAACAAAAAACATTCAGTACTTC. Translated: CASSSRTGETKNIQYF.

This clone was observed once. V gene TRBV7-9 combines with J gene TRBJ2-1; 12 bases agree with TRBD2. Germline assignment: CDR1 SEHNR and CDR2 FQNEAQ (reference sequence). The CDR3 covers 17 residues. Trimming removed 4 bases from V and 7 bases from J; junction bases left unmatched: 11. The CDR3 spells CASSSRMTSGSGNEQFF. The CDR3 DNA is TGTGCCAGCAGCTCCCGTATGACTAGCGGGAGTGGTAATGAGCAGTTCTTC.

This clone was seen only a few times. The chain employs TRBV11-3 and TRBJ2-2; possibly TRBD2 for D (5 bases). Trimming removed 4 bases at V and 6 bases at J, with 9 bases between. Germline V gene sequence: CDR1 SGHNT, CDR2 YENEEA. The length of the CDR3 is 13 residues. The CDR3 DNA is TGTGCCAGCAGCTCCCGGGAAGCCGGGGAGCTGTTTTTT. This encodes CASSSREAGELFF.